In its sample, the clone carrying this T cell receptor beta chain was seen many times. This sample is drawn from a study of T cells in Graves' hyperthyroidism and ophthalmopathy. For the study at large: Peripheral blood was taken when the disease was first diagnosed, before any treatment began.

The hyperthyroidism was newly diagnosed and had lasted under 2 months; the patients were aged 18 to 65. Lactation, pregnancy, other autoimmune disease or uncontrolled infection led to exclusion of patients. Researchers amplified the TCR beta CDR3 regions from RNA transcripts. The study used the HTBI primer set for a first-round RT-PCR of the TCR CDR3. TCRdb fed the multiplex PCR reads into MiXCR, producing one record per CDR3 protein. The top ten hold over 7.5% of the sample, which has a few hundred thousand distinct CDR3 sequences, 15% to 18% seen once. CDR3 length: 14 amino acids. The germline V gene encodes CDR1 KGHDR and CDR2 SFDVKD. Trimming removed 7 bases at V and 2 bases at J, with 12 bases between.

The clonotype originates from a woman aged 18-29 years with Graves' hyperthyroidism. The V gene is TRBV24-1, the J gene TRBJ2-3; D not resolved. Sequencing input: blood. The CDR3 DNA reads TGTGCCACCAGCCGATTTGGGGACACAGATACGCAGTATTTT. As protein: CATSRFGDTDTQYF.